A single sample gave rise to the 20 T cell receptor beta chains below, sequenced in a study of response to subunit inactivated influenza vaccine. TCRdb used MiXCR to reprocess the RT-PCR reads, holding one entry per CDR3 protein. The sample holds more than 550,000 distinct CDR3 sequences, around 10% seen once. The sample was also linked to a second study, of T cells expressing NK-cell markers. From that study: TCR beta cDNA was generated via 5'RACE template switching incorporating UMIs.

The source was PBMCs from blood, collected on the day of vaccination. These receptors all stem from a man over 45 who received an inactivated influenza vaccine.

The rearrangement joins TRBV6-1 to TRBJ2-3; TRBD1 aligns across 8 bases. There are 13 residues in the CDR3. CDR1 MNHNS and CDR2 SASEGT come from the germline V gene. CDR3: CAGRGLGKDTQYF. The CDR3 nucleotides are TGTGCGGGCAGGGGGCTTGGTAAAGATACGCAGTATTTT.

This clonotype was counted only a few times. The chain has TRBV20-1 and TRBJ1-2; no firm D call. Per germline, CDR1 DFQATT and CDR2 SNEGSKA (reference sequence). Trimming took 5 bases from V and 3 from J, leaving 13 bases between them. The CDR3 extends over 13 amino acids. The CDR3 loop reads CSARLDTHYGYTF. The DNA for the CDR3 is TGCAGTGCTCGACTCGACACGCACTATGGCTACACCTTC.

The rearrangement uses TRBV12-3 or TRBV12-4 and TRBJ2-1; D gene uncertain. The CDR3 covers 11 residues. With 8 bases removed from V and 9 bases from J, the gap between germline ends came to 11 bases. CDR3 residues: CASSESSEQFF. CDR3 coding DNA: TGTGCCAGCTCCGAGAGCAGTGAGCAGTTCTTC.

This clonotype was seen a few times. This chain joins TRBV6-2 or TRBV6-3 and TRBJ2-7; 10 bases align to TRBD2. The CDR3 has 15 amino acids. Germline lookup yields CDR1 MNHEY and CDR2 SVGEGT. V lost 6 bases to trimming and J lost 2 bases; unmatched junction nucleotides: 7. The CDR3 DNA is TGTGCCAGCAGCTCCCCGCTAGCGGGGGCCTACGAGCAGTACTTC. Its protein is CASSSPLAGAYEQYF.

The chain employs TRBV28 and TRBJ2-3; D tentatively reads TRBD1 or TRBD2 (5 bases each). Germline-derived CDR1 and CDR2 are MDHEN and SYDVKM. This CDR3 region has 17 residues. V was cut by 2 bases and J by 1 base, with 16 bases left in between. The CDR3 nucleotides read TGTGCCAGCAGTTTACTCCCCGGGGCGACGCGCACAGATACGCAGTATTTT. Translating gives CASSLLPGATRTDTQYF.

This clonotype has just a few counts. V gene TRBV20-1 combines with J gene TRBJ2-1; possibly TRBD2 for D (6 bases). The germline V gene has CDR1 DFQATT and CDR2 SNEGSKA (reference sequence). The V end lost 0 bases, the J end lost 5 bases, and 14 bases lay between the germline ends. The CDR3 spans 15 residues. CDR3 in amino acids: CSARDLREANNEQFF. The DNA of the CDR3 is TGCAGTGCTAGAGATCTGAGGGAGGCCAACAATGAGCAGTTCTTC.

This chain joins TRBV20-1 and TRBJ2-6; 8 bases fit TRBD1. After removal of 2 bases from V and 2 bases from J, the junction contained 5 bases not matched to a gene. CDR3 length: 16 amino acids. Per germline, CDR1 DFQATT and CDR2 SNEGSKA (reference sequence). In DNA, the CDR3 is TGCAGTGCTAGAATCCAGGGGGCTACTGGGGCCAACGTCCTGACTTTC. Its protein product is CSARIQGATGANVLTF.

The rearrangement joins TRBV5-1 to TRBJ2-3; TRBD2 agrees at 8 bases. V was clipped by 0 bases and J by 0 bases; unmatched bases: 6. The germline V gene encodes CDR1 SGHRS and CDR2 YFSETQ. The CDR3 sequence is 17 residues long. CDR3 residues: CASSLAGAGVSTDTQYF. In DNA, the CDR3 is TGCGCCAGCAGCTTGGCCGGAGCGGGGGTCAGCACAGATACGCAGTATTTT.

The sample holds a few counts of this clonotype. V gene TRBV12-3 or TRBV12-4 combines with J gene TRBJ1-2; D is perhaps TRBD1 (6 bases). V was shortened by 7 bases and J by 4 bases, with 16 bases between the two germline ends. The CDR3 spans 14 residues. DNA for the CDR3: TGTGCCAGCACCCCCTTGGGGGCTAGCTATGGCTACACCTTC. This translates into CASTPLGASYGYTF.

This chain uses TRBV14 with TRBJ2-4; D call uncertain. Germline V gives CDR1 SGHDN, CDR2 FVKESK. V gave up 5 bases and J gave up 0 bases, with 11 bases separating them. This CDR3 spans 15 amino acids. This CDR3 is CASSTDSLAKNIQYF. DNA for the CDR3: TGTGCCAGCAGCACAGACTCCTTAGCCAAAAACATTCAGTACTTC.

The V gene is TRBV24-1, the J gene TRBJ2-1; TRBD1 is a possible D gene (6 bases). V lost 4 bases to trimming and J lost 6 bases, with 18 bases between them. The length of the CDR3 is 16 residues. Germline-derived CDR1 and CDR2 are KGHDR and SFDVKD. CDR3: CATSDRTLTGSNEQFF. The CDR3 coding sequence is TGTGCCACCAGTGACCGCACTCTGACAGGTTCCAATGAGCAGTTCTTC.

This clonotype was recorded many times. V and J are TRBV12-3 or TRBV12-4 and TRBJ2-7; D may be TRBD1 or TRBD2 (6 bases each). The CDR3 spans 16 residues. With 6 bases removed from V and 7 bases from J, the gap between germline ends came to 25 bases. The CDR3 spells CASRQGTSSRAYEQYF. The DNA for the CDR3 is TGTGCCAGCAGACAGGGCACTAGCTCCAGGGCGTATGAGCAGTACTTC.

The chain links TRBV20-1 to TRBJ2-7; possibly TRBD2 for D (5 bases). Germline-derived CDR1 and CDR2 are DFQATT and SNEGSKA (reference sequence). V lost 1 base and J 0 bases, leaving 10 bases between the germline ends. This CDR3 comprises 14 residues. CDR3 residues: CSARVEGFSYEQYF. The CDR3 DNA is TGCAGTGCTAGAGTCGAGGGATTCTCCTACGAGCAGTACTTC.

This clonotype was counted at least ten times. The gene calls are TRBV20-1 and TRBJ2-7; TRBD1 aligns across 9 bases. Germline CDR1 reads DFQATT; CDR2 reads SNEGSKA (reference sequence). The CDR3 is 16 amino acids. Germline trimming cut 5 bases from V and 0 bases from J; bases unmatched to any gene: 11. The CDR3 loop is CSAGDRDWGPSYEQYF. CDR3 in DNA: TGCAGTGCTGGGGACAGGGACTGGGGGCCCTCCTACGAGCAGTACTTC.

This clonotype was observed a few times. This chain connects TRBV20-1 to TRBJ2-7; 10 nucleotides agree with TRBD2. The CDR3 is 15 amino acids. J gave up 8 bases and V 0 bases, and 10 bases lay outside the gene matches. The germline gives CDR1 DFQATT, CDR2 SNEGSKA (reference sequence). The CDR3 coding sequence is TGCAGTGCTAGAGATCCCAAGTCTAGCGGGAGCAAGCAGTACTTC. This codes for CSARDPKSSGSKQYF.

The chain joins TRBV27 to TRBJ2-7; D might be TRBD1 (6 bases). The length of the CDR3 is 15 residues. V lost 8 bases and J 4 bases, leaving 21 bases between the germline ends. Germline V gene lookup returns CDR1 MNHEY and CDR2 SMNVEV (reference sequence). The CDR3 DNA follows: TGTGCCAGCGCACCTGGGTTGGGGGCGCGATACGAGCAGTACTTC. Encoded protein: CASAPGLGARYEQYF.

This clonotype was seen a few times. The rearrangement uses TRBV5-5 and TRBJ1-1; D unclear. The CDR3 is 16 amino acids. V was pared by 0 bases and J by 1 base, with 13 bases between. Germline lookup yields CDR1 SGHKS and CDR2 YYEKEE (reference sequence). The CDR3, as DNA: TGTGCCAGCAGCTTGGGCATGGGGATAGGGAACACTGAAGCTTTCTTT. Protein: CASSLGMGIGNTEAFF.

In its sample, this clonotype was seen a few times. V and J are TRBV7-9 and TRBJ2-7, with no clear D. CDR1 and CDR2 (germline): SEHNR, FQNEAQ (reference sequence). This CDR3 spans 14 amino acids. Trimming took 2 bases from V and 0 from J, leaving 8 bases between them. The CDR3 loop is CASSLFAVSYEQYF. The DNA for the CDR3 is TGTGCCAGCAGCTTATTCGCAGTCTCCTACGAGCAGTACTTC.

At least ten counts were recorded for this clonotype. The V and J genes are TRBV28 and TRBJ2-2; 8 bases are shared with TRBD1. The CDR3 spans 14 residues. Germline-derived CDR1 and CDR2 are MDHEN and SYDVKM. V was pared by 8 bases and J by 5 bases, with 7 bases of the junction left unmatched. The CDR3 protein is CASSGTGGTGELFF. Written as DNA, the CDR3 is TGTGCCAGCTCCGGGACAGGTGGGACCGGGGAGCTGTTTTTT.

The CDR3 sequence: CASRLAGVTYEQYF. Here the CDR3 DNA reads TGTGCCAGCAGATTAGCGGGAGTCACCTACGAGCAGTACTTC. The V gene is TRBV6-2 or TRBV6-3, the J gene TRBJ2-7, with 9 bases aligning to TRBD2. This CDR3 has 14 amino acids. Per germline, CDR1 MNHEY and CDR2 SVGEGT. Germline trimming cut 6 bases from V and 2 bases from J; bases unmatched to any gene: 5.